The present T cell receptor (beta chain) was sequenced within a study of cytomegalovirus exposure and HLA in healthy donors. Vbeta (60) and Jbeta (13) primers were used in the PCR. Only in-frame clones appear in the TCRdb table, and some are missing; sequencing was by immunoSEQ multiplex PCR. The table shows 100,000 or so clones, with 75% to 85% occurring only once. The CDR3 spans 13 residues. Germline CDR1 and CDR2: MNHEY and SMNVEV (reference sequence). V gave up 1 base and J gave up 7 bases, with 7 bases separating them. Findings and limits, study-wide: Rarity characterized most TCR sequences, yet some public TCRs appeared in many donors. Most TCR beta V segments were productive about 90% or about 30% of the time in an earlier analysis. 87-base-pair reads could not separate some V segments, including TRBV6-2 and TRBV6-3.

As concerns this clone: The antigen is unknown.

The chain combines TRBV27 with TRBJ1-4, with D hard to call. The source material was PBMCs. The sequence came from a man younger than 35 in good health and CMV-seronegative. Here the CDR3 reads CASSLWRGEKLFF. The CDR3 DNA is TGTGCCAGCAGTTTATGGCGGGGTGAAAAACTGTTTTTT.